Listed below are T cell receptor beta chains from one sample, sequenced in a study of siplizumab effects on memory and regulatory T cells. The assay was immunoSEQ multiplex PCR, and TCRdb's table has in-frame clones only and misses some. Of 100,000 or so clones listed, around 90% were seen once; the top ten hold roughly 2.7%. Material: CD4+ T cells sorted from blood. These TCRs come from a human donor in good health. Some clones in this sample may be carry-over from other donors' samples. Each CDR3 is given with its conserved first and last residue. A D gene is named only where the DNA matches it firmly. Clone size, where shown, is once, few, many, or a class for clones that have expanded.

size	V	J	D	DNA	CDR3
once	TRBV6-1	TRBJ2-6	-	TGTGCCAGCAGTGCAAACGCCCCAGGGGCTGGGGCCAACGTCCTGACTTTC	CASSANAPGAGANVLTF
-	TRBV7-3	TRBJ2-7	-	TGTGCCAGCAGCCATCAGGGCGGGCGGGGTCCCTACGAGCAGTACTTC	CASSHQGGRGPYEQYF
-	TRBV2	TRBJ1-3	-	TGTGCCATGGCGGGGCCCTCTGGAAACACCATATATTTT	CAMAGPSGNTIYF
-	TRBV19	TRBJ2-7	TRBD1	TGTGCCAGTAGGGGGACAGGGGTAAACGAGCAGTACTTC	CASRGTGVNEQYF
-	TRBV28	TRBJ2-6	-	TGTGCCAGCAGTTCAGGGTTGGGGGCCAACGTCCTGACTTTC	CASSSGLGANVLTF
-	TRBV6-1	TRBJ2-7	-	TGTGCCAGCAAGGGGACGGCACCCTACGAGCAGTACTTC	CASKGTAPYEQYF
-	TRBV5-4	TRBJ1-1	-	TGTGCCAGCAGCCCGGCGGGCGTGCCCACTGAAGCTTTCTTT	CASSPAGVPTEAFF
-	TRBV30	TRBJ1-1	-	TGTGCCTGGAGGGGGGGAGGGAGGACTGAAGCTTTCTTT	CAWRGGGRTEAFF
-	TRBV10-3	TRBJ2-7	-	TGTGCCACCCGACTTCCGGCGAGCTCCTACGAGCAGTACTTC	CATRLPASSYEQYF
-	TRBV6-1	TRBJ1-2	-	TGTGCCAGCAGTGAGACACCGAACTATGGCTACACCTTC	CASSETPNYGYTF
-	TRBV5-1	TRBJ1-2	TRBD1	TGCGCCAGCAGCTTGGGGACAGGAGGATTCTATGGCTACACCTTC	CASSLGTGGFYGYTF
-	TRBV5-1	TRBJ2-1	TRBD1	TGCGCCAGCAGCCAGGGACAGGGCTTATACAATGAGCAGTTCTTC	CASSQGQGLYNEQFF
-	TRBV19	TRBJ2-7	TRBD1	TGTGCCACCTCCCGGACAGGGGCACAATACGAGCAGTACTTC	CATSRTGAQYEQYF
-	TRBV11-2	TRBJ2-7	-	TGTGCCAGCAGCCTCTACGAGCAGTACTTC	CASSLYEQYF
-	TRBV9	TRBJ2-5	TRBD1	TGTGCCAGCAGCCCTGACAGGGTTGAGACCCAGTACTTC	CASSPDRVETQYF
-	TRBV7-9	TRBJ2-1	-	TGTGCCAGCAGCCAAAGGAGGGCCATCAATGAGCAGTTCTTC	CASSQRRAINEQFF
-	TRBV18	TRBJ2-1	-	TGTGCCAGCTCACCAGACAGCAATGAGCAGTTCTTC	CASSPDSNEQFF
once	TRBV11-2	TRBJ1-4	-	TGTGCCAGCACTCCTGGGTCACCTCCCTTATTAAATGAAAAACTGTTTTTT	CASTPGSPPLLNEKLFF
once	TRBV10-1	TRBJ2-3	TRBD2	TGCGCCAGCAGTGGAACTCTAGCGGGAGCGACCTCAGATACGCAGTATTTT	CASSGTLAGATSDTQYF
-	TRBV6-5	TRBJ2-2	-	TGTGCCAGCAGTCAAGGACGGAAAGAGCTGTTTTTT	CASSQGRKELFF
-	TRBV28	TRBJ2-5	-	TGTGCCAGCACCTTAGGACGTTTAGAGGAGACCCAGTACTTC	CASTLGRLEETQYF
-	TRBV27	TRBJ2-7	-	TGTGCCAGCATCCTCCGCGGGGCAGGGTCCTACGAGCAGTACTTC	CASILRGAGSYEQYF
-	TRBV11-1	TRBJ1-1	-	TGTGCCAGCAGCTTGGTCATGAACACTGAAGCTTTCTTT	CASSLVMNTEAFF
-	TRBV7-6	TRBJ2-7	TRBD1	TGTGCCAGCAGCTTAGCGGGACAGGGGGCGTCCTACGAGCAGTACTTC	CASSLAGQGASYEQYF
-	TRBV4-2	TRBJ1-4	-	TGTGCCAGCAGCCAAGGACAGACCACAACTAATGAAAAACTGTTTTTT	CASSQGQTTTNEKLFF
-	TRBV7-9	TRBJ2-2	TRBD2	TGTGCCAGCAGCCCCGGACTAGAGAACACCGGGGAGCTGTTTTTT	CASSPGLENTGELFF
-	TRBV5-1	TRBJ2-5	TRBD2	TGCGCCAGCAGCTGGTCCTCTATAGCGGGAGAGACCCAGTACTTC	CASSWSSIAGETQYF
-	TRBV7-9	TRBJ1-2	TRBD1	TGTGCCAGCAGCTTATTACAGGGGGTATATGGCTACACCTTC	CASSLLQGVYGYTF
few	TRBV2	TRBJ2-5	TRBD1	TGTGCCAGCGCCGAACTGGGAAACTTGGACAGGCCCCAAGAGACCCAGTACTTC	CASAELGNLDRPQETQYF
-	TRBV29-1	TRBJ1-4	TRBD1	TGCAGCGTTATGGACAGGACCCATGAAAAACTGTTTTTT	CSVMDRTHEKLFF
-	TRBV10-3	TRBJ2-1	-	TGTGCCATCAGTGAGTCTGGTCTGTCTGGGGAGCAGTTCTTC	CAISESGLSGEQFF
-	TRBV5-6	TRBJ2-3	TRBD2	TGTGCCAGCAGTGTTAGCGGGGCAGATACGCAGTATTTT	CASSVSGADTQYF
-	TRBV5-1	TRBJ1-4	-	TGCGCCAGCAGCTTTCAGGATTGGGGGGAAAAACTGTTTTTT	CASSFQDWGEKLFF
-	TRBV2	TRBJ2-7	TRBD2	TGTGCCAGCAGGGCTAGCGGGACCACTCGCTACGAGCAGTACTTC	CASRASGTTRYEQYF
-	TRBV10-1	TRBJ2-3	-	TGCGCCAGCAGGCGGGGTGGAAGCACAGATACGCAGTATTTT	CASRRGGSTDTQYF
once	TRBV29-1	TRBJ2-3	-	TGCAGCGTTAACATCGTGGGGGGCACAGATACGCAGTATTTT	CSVNIVGGTDTQYF
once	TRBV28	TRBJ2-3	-	TGTGCCAGCAGGCGGGGATTATACACAGATACGCAGTATTTT	CASRRGLYTDTQYF
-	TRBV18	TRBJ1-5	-	TGTGCCAGCTCGAATTCGCAGGGAATGCAGCCCCAGCATTTT	CASSNSQGMQPQHF
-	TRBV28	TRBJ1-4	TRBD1	TGTGCCAGCAGGCAGACAGGGGGCGTGAACCCTGGGGCTAATGAAAAACTGTTTTTT	CASRQTGGVNPGANEKLFF
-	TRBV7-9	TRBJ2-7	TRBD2	TGTGCCAGCAGCTTAGGAAGCGGGAGCTCCTACGAGCAGTACTTC	CASSLGSGSSYEQYF
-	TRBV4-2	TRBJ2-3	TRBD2	TGTGCCAGCAGCGGCGGGGGACTAGCGGGAGCCCTTAACCGGGCAGATACGCAGTATTTT	CASSGGGLAGALNRADTQYF
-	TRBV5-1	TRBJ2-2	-	TGCGCCAGCAGCCCCCTAGGCGGCGGGGAGCTGTTTTTT	CASSPLGGGELFF
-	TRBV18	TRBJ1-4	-	TGTGCCAGCTCCATGACAGGCGGGGCAACTAATGAAAAACTGTTTTTT	CASSMTGGATNEKLFF
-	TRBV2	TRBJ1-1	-	TGTGCCTCCATAGTGAACACTGAAGCTTTCTTT	CASIVNTEAFF
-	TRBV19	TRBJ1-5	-	TGTGCCAGTAGTACTACAGCTTATAGCAATCAGCCCCAGCATTTT	CASSTTAYSNQPQHF
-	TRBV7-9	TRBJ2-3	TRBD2	TGTGCCAGCAGCCAGGGAGGGGCAGGAAGATCAGATACGCAGTATTTT	CASSQGGAGRSDTQYF
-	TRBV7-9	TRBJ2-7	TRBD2	TGTGCCAGCAGCTTAGCGGGAGGGTCGGGCGAGCAGTACTTC	CASSLAGGSGEQYF